The text below deals with one T cell receptor (beta chain). What it binds is not known. This sample is part of a study of T cell responses to AZD1222 COVID-19 vaccine. This table comes from immunoSEQ multiplex PCR, and its TCRdb copy is limited to in-frame clones, with some not included. The sample records roughly 260,000 clones, approximately 93% being singletons. Study-wide results and caveats: Just a handful of people given AZD1222 tested seropositive at baseline. White British people made up most donors, females outnumbered males, and clonal diversity was possibly underestimated. Spike as a whole was targeted by vaccine-associated CD4 TCRs, dominant at 160-218 and 743-854.

The source material was peripheral blood, sampled on day 0 of AZD1222 vaccination. The receptor comes from an adult in good health.

CDR3 bases: TGCAGTGCTAGAGATCGCACCGAGCAGTACTTC. Its translation: CSARDRTEQYF. The chain is built from TRBV20-1 and TRBJ2-7; D is uncertain. This CDR3 contains 11 residues. CDR1 DFQATT and CDR2 SNEGSKA come from the germline V gene (reference sequence). Trimming left V 0 bases short and J 6 bases short, with 6 bases between.